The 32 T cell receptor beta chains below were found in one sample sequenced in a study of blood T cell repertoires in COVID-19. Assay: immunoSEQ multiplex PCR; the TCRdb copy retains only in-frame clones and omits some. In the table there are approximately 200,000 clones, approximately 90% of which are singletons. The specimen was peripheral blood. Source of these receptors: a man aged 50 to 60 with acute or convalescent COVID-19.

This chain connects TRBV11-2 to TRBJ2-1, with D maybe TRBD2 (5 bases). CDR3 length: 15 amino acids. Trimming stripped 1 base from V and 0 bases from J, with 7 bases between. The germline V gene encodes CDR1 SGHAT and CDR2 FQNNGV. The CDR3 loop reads CASSLAGSSYNEQFF. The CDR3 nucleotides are TGTGCCAGCAGCTTAGCGGGGAGCTCCTACAATGAGCAGTTCTTC.

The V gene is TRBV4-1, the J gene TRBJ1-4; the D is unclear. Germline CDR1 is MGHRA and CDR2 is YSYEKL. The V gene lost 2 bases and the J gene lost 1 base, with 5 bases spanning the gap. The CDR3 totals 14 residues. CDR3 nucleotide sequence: TGCGCCAGCAGCCAATTCAAAACTAATGAAAAACTGTTTTTT. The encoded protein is CASSQFKTNEKLFF.

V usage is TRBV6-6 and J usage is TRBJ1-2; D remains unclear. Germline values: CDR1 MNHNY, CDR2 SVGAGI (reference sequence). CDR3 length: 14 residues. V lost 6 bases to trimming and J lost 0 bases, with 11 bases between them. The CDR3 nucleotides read TGTGCCAGCAGGCACGCTAGGCCTAACTATGGCTACACCTTC. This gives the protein CASRHARPNYGYTF.

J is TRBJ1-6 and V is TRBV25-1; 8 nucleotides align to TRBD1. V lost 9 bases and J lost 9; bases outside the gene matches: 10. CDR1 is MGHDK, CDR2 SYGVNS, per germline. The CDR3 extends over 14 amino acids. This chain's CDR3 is CASSTGGEISPLHF. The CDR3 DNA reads TGTGCCAGTTCTACAGGGGGAGAGATTTCACCCCTCCACTTT.

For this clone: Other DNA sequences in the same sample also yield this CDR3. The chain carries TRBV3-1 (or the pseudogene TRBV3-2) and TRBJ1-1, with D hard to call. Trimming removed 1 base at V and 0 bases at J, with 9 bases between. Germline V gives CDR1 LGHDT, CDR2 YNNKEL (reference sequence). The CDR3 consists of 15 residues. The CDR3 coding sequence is TGTGCCAGCAGCCAAGGAGCGGGGATGAACACTGAAGCTTTCTTT. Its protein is CASSQGAGMNTEAFF.

The CDR3 here is CASSPRGTGNEKLFF. Here the CDR3 DNA reads TGTGCCAGCTCACCACGAGGGACAGGGAATGAAAAACTGTTTTTT. The chain has TRBV18 and TRBJ1-4, with TRBD1 matching 9 bases. Germline trimming cut 1 base from V and 5 bases from J; bases unmatched to any gene: 2. CDR3 size: 15 residues. Germline-derived CDR1 and CDR2 are KGHSH and LQKENI.

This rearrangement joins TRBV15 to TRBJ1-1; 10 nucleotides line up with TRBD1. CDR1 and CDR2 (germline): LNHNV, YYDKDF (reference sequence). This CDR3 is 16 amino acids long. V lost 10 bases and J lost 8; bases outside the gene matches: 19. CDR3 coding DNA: TGTGCCAGCACGACCGGACCGGGACAGGGGAAAACCGAAGCTTTCTTT. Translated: CASTTGPGQGKTEAFF. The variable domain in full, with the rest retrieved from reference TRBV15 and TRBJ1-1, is DAMVIQNPRYQVTQFGKPVTLSCSQTLNHNVMYWYQQKSSQAPKLLFHYYDKDFNNEADTPDNFQSRRPNTSFCFLDIRSPGLGDTAMYLCASTTGPGQGKTEAFFGQGTRLTVV.

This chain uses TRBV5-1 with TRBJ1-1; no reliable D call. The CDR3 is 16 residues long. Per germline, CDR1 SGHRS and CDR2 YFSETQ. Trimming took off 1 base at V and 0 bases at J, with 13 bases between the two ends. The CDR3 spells CASSLQSSLMNTEAFF. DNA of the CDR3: TGCGCCAGCAGCTTGCAAAGCTCCTTAATGAACACTGAAGCTTTCTTT.

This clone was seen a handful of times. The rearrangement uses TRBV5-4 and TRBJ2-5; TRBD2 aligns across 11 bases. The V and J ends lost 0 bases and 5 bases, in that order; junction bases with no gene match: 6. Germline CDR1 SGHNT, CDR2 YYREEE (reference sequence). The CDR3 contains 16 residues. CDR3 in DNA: TGTGCCAGCAGCTTGGAAGTAGCGGGGGGGCTGGAGACCCAGTACTTC. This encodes CASSLEVAGGLETQYF.

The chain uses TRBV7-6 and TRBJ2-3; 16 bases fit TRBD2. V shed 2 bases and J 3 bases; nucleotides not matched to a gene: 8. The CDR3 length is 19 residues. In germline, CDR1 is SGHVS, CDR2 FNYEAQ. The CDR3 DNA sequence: TGTGCCAGCAGCTTACTATCGGGACTAGCGGGGGGGCAAACAGATACGCAGTATTTT. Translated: CASSLLSGLAGGQTDTQYF. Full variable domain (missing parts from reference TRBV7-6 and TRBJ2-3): GAGVSQSPRYKVTKRGQDVALRCDPISGHVSLYWYRQALGQGPEFLTYFNYEAQQDKSGLPNDRFSAERPEGSISTLTIQRTEQRDSAMYRCASSLLSGLAGGQTDTQYFGPGTRLTVL.

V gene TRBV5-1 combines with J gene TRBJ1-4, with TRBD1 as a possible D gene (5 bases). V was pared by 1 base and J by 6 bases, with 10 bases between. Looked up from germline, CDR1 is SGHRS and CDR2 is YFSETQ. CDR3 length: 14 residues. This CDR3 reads CASSLSGGDEKLFF. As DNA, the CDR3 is TGCGCCAGCAGCTTGAGTGGGGGGGATGAAAAACTGTTTTTT.

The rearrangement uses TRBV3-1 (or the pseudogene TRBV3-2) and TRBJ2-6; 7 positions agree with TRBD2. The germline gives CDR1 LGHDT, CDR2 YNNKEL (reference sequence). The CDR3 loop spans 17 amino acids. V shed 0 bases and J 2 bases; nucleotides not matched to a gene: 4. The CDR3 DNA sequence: TGTGCCAGCAGCCAAGATCCCGCGGGGGCTGGGGCCAACGTCCTGACTTTC. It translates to CASSQDPAGAGANVLTF.

The CDR3 reads CASSEPGVNEKLFF. CDR3 DNA: TGTGCCAGCAGTGAACCGGGGGTTAATGAAAAACTGTTTTTT. J is TRBJ1-4 and V is TRBV6-1, with TRBD1 as a possible D gene (5 bases). V dropped 2 bases and J dropped 4 bases, with 8 bases sitting between them. The germline V gene encodes CDR1 MNHNS and CDR2 SASEGT. The CDR3 runs 14 residues.

CDR3 loop: CASSQAIDRRLAGNNEQFF. CDR3 in DNA: TGTGCCAGCAGCCAGGCGATAGATCGACGACTAGCGGGGAACAATGAGCAGTTCTTC. The V call is TRBV14, the J call TRBJ2-1; 11 bases are shared with TRBD2. CDR1 SGHDN and CDR2 FVKESK come from the germline V gene. CDR3 length: 19 amino acids. V dropped 3 bases and J dropped 5; count of bases not matched to a gene: 15.

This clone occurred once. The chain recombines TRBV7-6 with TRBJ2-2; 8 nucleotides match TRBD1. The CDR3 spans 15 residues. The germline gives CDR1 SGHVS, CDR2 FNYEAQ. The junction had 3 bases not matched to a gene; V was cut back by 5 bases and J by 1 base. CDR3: CASSPTGGNTGELFF. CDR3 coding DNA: TGTGCCAGCAGCCCTACAGGGGGGAACACCGGGGAGCTGTTTTTT.

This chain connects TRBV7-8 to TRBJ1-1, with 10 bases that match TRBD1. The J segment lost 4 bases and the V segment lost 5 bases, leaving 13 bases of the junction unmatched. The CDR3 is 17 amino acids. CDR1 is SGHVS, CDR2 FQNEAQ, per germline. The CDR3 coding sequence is TGTGCCAGCAGCCCCCGGGACAGGGGACTCTACTTCACTGAAGCTTTCTTT. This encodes CASSPRDRGLYFTEAFF.

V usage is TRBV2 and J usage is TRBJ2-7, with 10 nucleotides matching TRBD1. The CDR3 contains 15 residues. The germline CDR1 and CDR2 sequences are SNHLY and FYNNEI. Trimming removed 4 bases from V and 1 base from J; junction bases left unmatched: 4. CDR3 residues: CASSARDRGSYEQYF. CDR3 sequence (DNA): TGTGCCAGCAGTGCTCGGGACAGGGGTTCCTACGAGCAGTACTTC.

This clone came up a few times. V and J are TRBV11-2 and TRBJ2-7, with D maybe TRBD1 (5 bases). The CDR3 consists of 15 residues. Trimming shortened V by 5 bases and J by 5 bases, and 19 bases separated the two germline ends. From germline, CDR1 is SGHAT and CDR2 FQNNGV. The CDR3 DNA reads TGTGCCAGCAGCGCAGCTTTGGCAGGGTTCAACGAGCAGTACTTC. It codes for CASSAALAGFNEQYF.

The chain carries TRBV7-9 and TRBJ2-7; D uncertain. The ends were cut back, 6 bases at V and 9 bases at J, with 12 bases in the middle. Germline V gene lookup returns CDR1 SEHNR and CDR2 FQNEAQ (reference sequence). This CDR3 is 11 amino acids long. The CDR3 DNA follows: TGTGCCAGCAGTGATTTACGAGGGCAGTACTTC. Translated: CASSDLRGQYF.

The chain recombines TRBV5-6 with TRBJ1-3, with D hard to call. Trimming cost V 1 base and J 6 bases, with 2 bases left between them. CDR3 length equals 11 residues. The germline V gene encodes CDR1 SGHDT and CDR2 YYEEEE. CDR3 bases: TGTGCCAGCAGCTTGCAAAACACCATATATTTT. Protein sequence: CASSLQNTIYF.

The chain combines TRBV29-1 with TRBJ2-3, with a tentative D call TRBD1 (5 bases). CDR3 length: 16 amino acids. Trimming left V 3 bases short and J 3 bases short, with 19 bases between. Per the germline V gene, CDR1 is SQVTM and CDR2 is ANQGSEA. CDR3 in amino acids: CSVDPGNLLWTDTQYF. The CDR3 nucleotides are TGCAGCGTTGACCCAGGGAACCTCCTCTGGACAGATACGCAGTATTTT.

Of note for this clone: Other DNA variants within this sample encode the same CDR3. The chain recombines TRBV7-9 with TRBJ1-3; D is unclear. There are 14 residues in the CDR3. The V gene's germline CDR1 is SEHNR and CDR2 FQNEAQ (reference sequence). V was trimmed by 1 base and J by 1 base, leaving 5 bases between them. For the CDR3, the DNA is TGTGCCAGCAGCTTAGGAGGGTCTGGAAACACCATATATTTT. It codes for CASSLGGSGNTIYF.

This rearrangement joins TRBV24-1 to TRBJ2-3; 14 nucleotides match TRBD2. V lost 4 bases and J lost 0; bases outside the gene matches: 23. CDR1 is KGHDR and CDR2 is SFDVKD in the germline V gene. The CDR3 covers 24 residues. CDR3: CATSDPGQIYSGTSGGLSTDTQYF. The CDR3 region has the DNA TGTGCCACCAGTGACCCGGGACAGATATATTCCGGGACTAGCGGGGGCCTTAGCACAGATACGCAGTATTTT.

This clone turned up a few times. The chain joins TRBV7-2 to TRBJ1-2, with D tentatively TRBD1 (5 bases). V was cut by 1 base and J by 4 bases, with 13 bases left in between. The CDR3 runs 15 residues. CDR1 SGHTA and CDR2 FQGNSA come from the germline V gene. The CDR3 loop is CASSLEGAPGYGYTF. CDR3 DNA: TGTGCCAGCAGCTTAGAAGGGGCGCCTGGCTATGGCTACACCTTC.

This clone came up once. CDR3 loop: CASSLRGQGGYGYTF. In DNA form, the CDR3 reads TGTGCCAGCAGCTTGCGAGGCCAGGGGGGTTATGGCTACACCTTC. The chain carries TRBV5-6 and TRBJ1-2, with 7 bases aligning to TRBD1. Germline V gene lookup returns CDR1 SGHDT and CDR2 YYEEEE. J lost 5 bases, V lost 1 base, and 8 bases had no gene match. This CDR3 comprises 15 residues. Supplemented by reference TRBV5-6 and TRBJ1-2, the full variable domain reads DAGVTQSPTHLIKTRGQQVTLRCSPKSGHDTVSWYQQALGQGPQFIFQYYEEEERQRGNFPDRFSGHQFPNYSSELNVNALLLGDSALYLCASSLRGQGGYGYTFGSGTRLTVV.

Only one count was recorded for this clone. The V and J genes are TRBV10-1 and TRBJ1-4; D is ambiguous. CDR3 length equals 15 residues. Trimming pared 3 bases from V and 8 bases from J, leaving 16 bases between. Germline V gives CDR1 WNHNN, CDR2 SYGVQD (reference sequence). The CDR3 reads CASSDSAAGGEKLFF. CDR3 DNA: TGCGCCAGCAGTGACTCGGCGGCAGGAGGGGAAAAACTGTTTTTT.

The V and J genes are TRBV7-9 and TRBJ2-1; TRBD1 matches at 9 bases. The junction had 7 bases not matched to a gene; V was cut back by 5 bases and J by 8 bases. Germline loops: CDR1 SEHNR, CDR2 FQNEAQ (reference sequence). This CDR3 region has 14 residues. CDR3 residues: CASSPGTGKDEQFF. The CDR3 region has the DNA TGTGCCAGCAGCCCCGGGACAGGGAAGGATGAGCAGTTCTTC.

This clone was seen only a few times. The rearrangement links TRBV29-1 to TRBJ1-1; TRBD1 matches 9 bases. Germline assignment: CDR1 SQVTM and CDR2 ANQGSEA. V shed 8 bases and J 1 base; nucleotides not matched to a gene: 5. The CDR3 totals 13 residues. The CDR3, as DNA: TGCAGCCTCCGGGGACAGGGGAACACTGAAGCTTTCTTT. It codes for CSLRGQGNTEAFF. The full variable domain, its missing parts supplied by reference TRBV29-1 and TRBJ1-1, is SAVISQKPSRDICQRGTSLTIQCQVDSQVTMMFWYRQQPGQSLTLIATANQGSEATYESGFVIDKFPISRPNLTFSTLTVSNMSPEDSSIYLCSLRGQGNTEAFFGQGTRLTVV.

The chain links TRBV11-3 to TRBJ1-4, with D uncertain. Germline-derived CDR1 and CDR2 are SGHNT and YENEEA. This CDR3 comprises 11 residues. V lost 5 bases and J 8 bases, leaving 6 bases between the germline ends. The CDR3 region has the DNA TGTGCCAGCAGCCCTCGGGAAAAACTGTTTTTT. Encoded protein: CASSPREKLFF.

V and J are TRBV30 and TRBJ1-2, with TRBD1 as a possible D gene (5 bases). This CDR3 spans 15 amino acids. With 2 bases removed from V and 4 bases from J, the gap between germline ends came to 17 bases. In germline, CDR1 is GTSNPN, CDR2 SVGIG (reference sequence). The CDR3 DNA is TGTGCCTGGAGTCGTCGGGGGGGTACCAGCTATGGCTACACCTTC. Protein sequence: CAWSRRGGTSYGYTF.

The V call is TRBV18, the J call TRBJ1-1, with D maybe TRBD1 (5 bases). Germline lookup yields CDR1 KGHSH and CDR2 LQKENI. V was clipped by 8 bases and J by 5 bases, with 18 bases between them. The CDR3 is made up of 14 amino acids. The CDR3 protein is CASKTGTPGTEAFF. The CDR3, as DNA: TGTGCCAGCAAGACGGGGACTCCGGGAACTGAAGCTTTCTTT.

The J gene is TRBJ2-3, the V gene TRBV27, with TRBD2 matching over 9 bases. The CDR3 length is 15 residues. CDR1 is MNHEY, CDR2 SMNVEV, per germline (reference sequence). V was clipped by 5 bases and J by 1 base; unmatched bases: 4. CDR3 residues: CASSLKRGGTDTQYF. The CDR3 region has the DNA TGTGCCAGCAGTCTCAAGCGGGGGGGCACAGATACGCAGTATTTT.